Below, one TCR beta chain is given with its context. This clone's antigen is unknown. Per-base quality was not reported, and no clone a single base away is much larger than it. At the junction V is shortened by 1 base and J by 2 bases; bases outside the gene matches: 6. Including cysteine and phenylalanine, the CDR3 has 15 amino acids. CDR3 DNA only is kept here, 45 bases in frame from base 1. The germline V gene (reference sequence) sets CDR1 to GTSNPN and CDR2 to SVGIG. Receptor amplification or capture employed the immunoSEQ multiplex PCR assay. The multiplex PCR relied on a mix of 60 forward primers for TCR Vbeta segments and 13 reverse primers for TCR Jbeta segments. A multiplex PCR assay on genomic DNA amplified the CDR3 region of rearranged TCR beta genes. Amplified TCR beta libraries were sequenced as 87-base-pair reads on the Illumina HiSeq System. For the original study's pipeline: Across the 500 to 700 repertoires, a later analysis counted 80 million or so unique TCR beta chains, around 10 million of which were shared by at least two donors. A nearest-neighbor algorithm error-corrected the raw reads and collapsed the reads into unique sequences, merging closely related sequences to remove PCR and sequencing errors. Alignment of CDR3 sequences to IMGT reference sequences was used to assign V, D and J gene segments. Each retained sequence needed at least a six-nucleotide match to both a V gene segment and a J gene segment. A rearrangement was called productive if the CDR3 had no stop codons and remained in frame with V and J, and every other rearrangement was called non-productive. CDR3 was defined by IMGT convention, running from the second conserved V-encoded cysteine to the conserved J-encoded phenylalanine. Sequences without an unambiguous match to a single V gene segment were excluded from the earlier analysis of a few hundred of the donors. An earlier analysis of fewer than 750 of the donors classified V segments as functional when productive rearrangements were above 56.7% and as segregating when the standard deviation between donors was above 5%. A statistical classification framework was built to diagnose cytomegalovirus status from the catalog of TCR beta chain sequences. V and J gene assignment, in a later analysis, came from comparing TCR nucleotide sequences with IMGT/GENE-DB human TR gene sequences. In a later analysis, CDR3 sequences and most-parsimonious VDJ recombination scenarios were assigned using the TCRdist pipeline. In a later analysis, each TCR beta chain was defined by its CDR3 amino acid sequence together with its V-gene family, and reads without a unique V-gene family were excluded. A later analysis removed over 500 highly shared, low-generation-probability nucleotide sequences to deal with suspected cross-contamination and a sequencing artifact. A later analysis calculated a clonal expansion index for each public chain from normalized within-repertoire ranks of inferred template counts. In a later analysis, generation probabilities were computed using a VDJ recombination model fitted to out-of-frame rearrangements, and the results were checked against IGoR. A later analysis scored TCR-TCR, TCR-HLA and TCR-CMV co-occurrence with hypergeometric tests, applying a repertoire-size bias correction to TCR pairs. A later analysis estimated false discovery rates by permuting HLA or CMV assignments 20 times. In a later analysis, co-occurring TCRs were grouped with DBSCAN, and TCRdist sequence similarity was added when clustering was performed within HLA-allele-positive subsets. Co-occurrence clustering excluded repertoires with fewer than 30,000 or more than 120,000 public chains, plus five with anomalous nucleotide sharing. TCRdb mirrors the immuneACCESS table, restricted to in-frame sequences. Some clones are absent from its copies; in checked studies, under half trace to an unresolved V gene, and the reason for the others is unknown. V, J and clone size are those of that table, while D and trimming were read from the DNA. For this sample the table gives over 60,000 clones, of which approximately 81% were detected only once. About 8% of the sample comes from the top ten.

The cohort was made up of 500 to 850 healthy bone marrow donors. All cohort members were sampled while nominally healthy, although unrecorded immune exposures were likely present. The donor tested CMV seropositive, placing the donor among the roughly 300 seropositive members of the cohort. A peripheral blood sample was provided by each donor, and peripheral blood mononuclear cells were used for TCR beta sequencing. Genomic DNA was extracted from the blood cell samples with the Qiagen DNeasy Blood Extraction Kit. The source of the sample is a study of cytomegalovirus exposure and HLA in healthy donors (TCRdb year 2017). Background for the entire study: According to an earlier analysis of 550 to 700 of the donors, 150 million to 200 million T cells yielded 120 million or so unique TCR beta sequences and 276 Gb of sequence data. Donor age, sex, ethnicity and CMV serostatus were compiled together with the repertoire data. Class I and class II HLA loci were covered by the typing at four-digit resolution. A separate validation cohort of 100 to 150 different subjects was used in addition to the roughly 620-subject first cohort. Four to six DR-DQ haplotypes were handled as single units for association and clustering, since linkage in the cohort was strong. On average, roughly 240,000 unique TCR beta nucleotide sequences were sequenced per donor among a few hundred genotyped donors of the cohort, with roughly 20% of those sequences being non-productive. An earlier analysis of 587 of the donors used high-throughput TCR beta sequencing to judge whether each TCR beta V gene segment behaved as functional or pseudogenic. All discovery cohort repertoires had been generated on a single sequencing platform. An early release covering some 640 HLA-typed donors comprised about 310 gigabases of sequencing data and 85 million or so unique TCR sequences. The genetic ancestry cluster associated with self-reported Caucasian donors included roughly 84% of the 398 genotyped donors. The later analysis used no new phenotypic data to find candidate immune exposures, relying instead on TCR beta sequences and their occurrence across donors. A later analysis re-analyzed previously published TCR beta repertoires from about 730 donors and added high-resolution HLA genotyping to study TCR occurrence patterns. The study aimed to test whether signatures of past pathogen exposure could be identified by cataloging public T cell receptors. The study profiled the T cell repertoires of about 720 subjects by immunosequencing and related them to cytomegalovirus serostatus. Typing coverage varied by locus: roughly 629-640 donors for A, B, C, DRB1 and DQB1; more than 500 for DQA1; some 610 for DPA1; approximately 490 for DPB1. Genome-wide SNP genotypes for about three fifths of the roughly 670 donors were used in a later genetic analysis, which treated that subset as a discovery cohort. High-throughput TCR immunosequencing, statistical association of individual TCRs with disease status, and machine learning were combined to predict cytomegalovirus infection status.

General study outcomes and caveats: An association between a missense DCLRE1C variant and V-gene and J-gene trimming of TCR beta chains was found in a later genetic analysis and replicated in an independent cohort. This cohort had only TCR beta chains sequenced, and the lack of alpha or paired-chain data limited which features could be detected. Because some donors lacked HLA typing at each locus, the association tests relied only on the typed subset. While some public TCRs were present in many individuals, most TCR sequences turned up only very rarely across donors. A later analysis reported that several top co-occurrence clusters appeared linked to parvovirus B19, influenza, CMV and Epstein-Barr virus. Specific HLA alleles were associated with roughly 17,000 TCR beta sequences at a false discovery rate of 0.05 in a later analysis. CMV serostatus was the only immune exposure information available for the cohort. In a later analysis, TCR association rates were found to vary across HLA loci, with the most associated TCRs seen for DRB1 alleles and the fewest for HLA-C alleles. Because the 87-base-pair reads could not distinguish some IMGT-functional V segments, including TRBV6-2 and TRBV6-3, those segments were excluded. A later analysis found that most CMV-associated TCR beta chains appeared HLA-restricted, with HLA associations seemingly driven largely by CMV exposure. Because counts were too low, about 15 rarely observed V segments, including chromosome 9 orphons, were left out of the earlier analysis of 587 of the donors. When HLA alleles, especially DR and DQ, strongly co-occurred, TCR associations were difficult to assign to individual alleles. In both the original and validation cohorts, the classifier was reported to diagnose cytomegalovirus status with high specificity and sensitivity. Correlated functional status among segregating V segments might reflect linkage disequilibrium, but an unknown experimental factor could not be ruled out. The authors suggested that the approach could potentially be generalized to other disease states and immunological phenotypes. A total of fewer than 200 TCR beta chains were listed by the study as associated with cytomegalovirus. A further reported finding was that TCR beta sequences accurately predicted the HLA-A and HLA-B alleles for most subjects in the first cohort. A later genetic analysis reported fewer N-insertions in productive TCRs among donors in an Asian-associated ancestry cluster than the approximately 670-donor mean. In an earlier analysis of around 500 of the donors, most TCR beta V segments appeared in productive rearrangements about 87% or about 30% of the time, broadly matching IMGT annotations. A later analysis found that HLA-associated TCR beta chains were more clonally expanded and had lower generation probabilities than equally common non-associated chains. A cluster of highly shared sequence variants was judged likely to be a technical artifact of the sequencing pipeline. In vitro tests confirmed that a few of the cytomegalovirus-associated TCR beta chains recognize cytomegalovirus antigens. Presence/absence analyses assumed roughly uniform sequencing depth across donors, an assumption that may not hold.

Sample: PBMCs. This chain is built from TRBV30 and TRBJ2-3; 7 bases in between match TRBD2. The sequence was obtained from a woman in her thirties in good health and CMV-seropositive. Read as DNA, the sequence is TGTGCCTGGAGTGGCGGCGGGGGACCCACAGATACGCAGTATTTT. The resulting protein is CAWSGGGGPTDTQYF.